These 25 T cell receptor beta chains originate from one sample sequenced in a study of technical replicates of blood from a handful of donors. Sequencing used immunoSEQ multiplex PCR; TCRdb keeps in-frame clones, though not all of them. This table has approximately 79,000 clones, approximately 96% appearing once. The source material was T cells isolated from PBMCs. These receptors all stem from a human donor in good health.

This chain uses TRBV7-3 with TRBJ2-7; the match to TRBD2 covers 7 bases. The ends lost 1 base at V and 2 bases at J; junction bases unmatched: 8. This CDR3 contains 16 residues. Germline V gene data show CDR1 as SGHTA and CDR2 as FQGTGA. DNA for the CDR3: TGTGCCAGCAGCTTAATTAGGGCAGCGGGAACCTACGAGCAGTACTTC. Its translation: CASSLIRAAGTYEQYF.

V is TRBV27 and J is TRBJ2-1, with 9 bases that match TRBD2. The CDR3 length is 16 residues. J was trimmed by 4 bases and V by 3 bases; bases with no gene match: 7. In germline, CDR1 is MNHEY, CDR2 SMNVEV (reference sequence). CDR3 in amino acids: CASSFTLAGIYNEQFF. In DNA, the CDR3 is TGTGCCAGCAGTTTTACCCTAGCGGGAATATACAATGAGCAGTTCTTC.

V and J are TRBV2 and TRBJ1-1, with TRBD1 matching 9 bases. The length of the CDR3 is 13 residues. The V and J ends lost 6 bases and 5 bases, in that order; junction bases with no gene match: 4. Per germline, CDR1 SNHLY and CDR2 FYNNEI. In DNA form, the CDR3 reads TGTGCCAGCAGAGGGACAGGGCTTACTGAAGCTTTCTTT. Protein product: CASRGTGLTEAFF. Complete variable domain (other parts from reference TRBV2 and TRBJ1-1): EPEVTQTPSHQVTQMGQEVILRCVPISNHLYFYWYRQILGQKVEFLVSFYNNEISEKSEIFDDQFSVERPDGSNFTLKIRSTKLEDSAMYFCASRGTGLTEAFFGQGTRLTVV.

The rearrangement joins TRBV11-3 to TRBJ2-1; D is perhaps TRBD2 (5 bases). Germline CDR1 and CDR2: SGHNT and YENEEA. The CDR3 covers 15 residues. The V gene lost 7 bases and the J gene lost 6 bases, with 19 bases spanning the gap. The CDR3 sequence: CASIRGEDLGNEQFF. The CDR3, as DNA: TGTGCCAGCATCCGGGGAGAGGACCTTGGCAATGAGCAGTTCTTC.

The chain joins TRBV27 to TRBJ1-5; 7 bases align to TRBD1. V was pared by 6 bases and J by 4 bases, with 12 bases of the junction left unmatched. Germline lookup yields CDR1 MNHEY and CDR2 SMNVEV (reference sequence). The CDR3 is made up of 16 amino acids. Here the CDR3 reads CASRPGSGQRNQPQHF. The CDR3 DNA sequence: TGTGCCAGCAGACCCGGATCGGGACAGAGAAATCAGCCCCAGCATTTT.

The chain couples TRBV29-1 to TRBJ2-2, with TRBD2 matching over 8 bases. This CDR3 contains 13 residues. V shed 7 bases and J 7 bases; nucleotides not matched to a gene: 8. CDR1 SQVTM and CDR2 ANQGSEA come from the germline V gene. The CDR3 DNA is TGCAGCGCTGGGACTAGGTTCAACGGGGAGCTGTTTTTT. Translated, it gives CSAGTRFNGELFF.

The chain uses TRBV23-1 and TRBJ2-7; 7 bases agree with TRBD1. TRBV23-1 is known as an ORF, though its function is uncertain. V lost 8 bases to trimming and J lost 8 bases; unmatched junction nucleotides: 12. The CDR3 has 13 residues. CDR3 in DNA: TGCGCCAGCGGCGGACAGGTGGGTAGGAAGCAGTACTTC. Translated, it gives CASGGQVGRKQYF.

The sample holds one count of this clone. The rearrangement uses TRBV4-2 and TRBJ2-3; 10 bases match TRBD2. CDR1 and CDR2 (germline): LGHNA, YNFKEQ. CDR3 size: 18 residues. The junction had 12 bases not matched to a gene; V was cut back by 4 bases and J by 2 bases. The CDR3 loop reads CASSLRGLAETVTDTQYF. The CDR3 DNA reads as TGTGCCAGCAGCCTTCGCGGACTAGCGGAGACTGTCACAGATACGCAGTATTTT.

The chain combines TRBV30 with TRBJ2-4; 12 bases map to TRBD1. V shed 3 bases, J shed 11 bases, and the junction held 5 bases outside the gene matches. Germline values: CDR1 GTSNPN, CDR2 SVGIG (reference sequence). The CDR3 length is 13 residues. The CDR3 DNA follows: TGTGCCTGGAGGCCGGGACAGGGGGCCTTTCAGTACTTC. It specifies CAWRPGQGAFQYF.

The chain couples TRBV7-2 to TRBJ1-5, with 7 bases identical to TRBD1. The CDR3 length is 15 residues. The ends lost 5 bases at V and 7 bases at J; junction bases unmatched: 11. Germline assignment: CDR1 SGHTA and CDR2 FQGNSA. In DNA form, the CDR3 reads TGTGCCAGCAGCCTACAGACAGGGATTGAACAGCCCCAGCATTTT. Residues: CASSLQTGIEQPQHF. The complete variable domain, with remaining parts taken from reference TRBV7-2 and TRBJ1-5, reads GAGVSQSPSNKVTEKGKDVELRCDPISGHTALYWYRQSLGQGLEFLIYFQGNSAPDKSGLPSDRFSAERTGGSVSTLTIQRTQQEDSAVYLCASSLQTGIEQPQHFGDGTRLSIL.

V gene TRBV29-1 combines with J gene TRBJ2-1, with TRBD1 as a possible D gene (5 bases). Germline loops: CDR1 SQVTM, CDR2 ANQGSEA. Trimming removed 6 bases at V and 3 bases at J, with 12 bases between. The CDR3 runs to 13 residues. CDR3 loop: CSVQGGSYNEQFF. The CDR3 coding sequence is TGCAGCGTCCAGGGTGGCAGCTACAATGAGCAGTTCTTC.

CDR3 nucleotides: TGTGCCAGCAGTGACCCCGGACAGGGCATCGATACGCAGTATTTT. The encoded protein is CASSDPGQGIDTQYF. This chain connects TRBV2 to TRBJ2-3; 8 bases are shared with TRBD1. CDR1 and CDR2 (germline): SNHLY, FYNNEI. The V and J ends lost 3 bases and 6 bases, in that order; junction bases with no gene match: 8. The CDR3 consists of 15 residues.

In this sample, this clone turned up once. This sequence joins TRBV29-1 and TRBJ2-3; D unclear. The V gene's germline CDR1 is SQVTM and CDR2 ANQGSEA. The V gene lost 5 bases and the J gene lost 5 bases, with 8 bases spanning the gap. The CDR3 covers 11 residues. The CDR3 bases are TGCAGCGTTAGGCCGGGAGATACGCAGTATTTT. Translation gives CSVRPGDTQYF.

The V call is TRBV6-5, the J call TRBJ1-1; D possibly corresponds to TRBD1 (5 bases). In germline, CDR1 is MNHEY, CDR2 SVGAGI. CDR3 size: 13 residues. V was clipped by 2 bases and J by 3 bases, with 7 bases between them. The CDR3 sequence is CASSYQGDTEAFF. The DNA of the CDR3 is TGTGCCAGCAGTTACCAAGGGGACACTGAAGCTTTCTTT.

V usage is TRBV10-1 and J usage is TRBJ2-7; TRBD1 aligns across 8 bases. Germline V gene data show CDR1 as WNHNN and CDR2 as SYGVQD (reference sequence). This CDR3 has 14 amino acids. J lost 5 bases, V lost 3 bases, and 6 bases had no gene match. The CDR3 region is CASSDDRGSDEQYF. The CDR3 DNA follows: TGCGCCAGCAGTGATGACAGGGGATCGGACGAGCAGTACTTC.

The genes are TRBV9 and TRBJ1-5; tentative D call: TRBD1 (6 bases). Germline values: CDR1 SGDLS, CDR2 YYNGEE. With 2 bases removed from V and 2 bases from J, the gap between germline ends came to 14 bases. This CDR3 has 16 residues. CDR3 loop: CASSVGAGEGNQPQHF. The CDR3 DNA sequence: TGTGCCAGCAGCGTGGGGGCCGGAGAGGGCAATCAGCCCCAGCATTTT.

V is TRBV6-1 and J is TRBJ1-3; D is perhaps TRBD1 (5 bases). V lost 0 bases and J 4 bases, leaving 13 bases between the germline ends. Germline V gives CDR1 MNHNS, CDR2 SASEGT. There are 16 residues in the CDR3. CDR3 protein: CASSEALRTLGNTIYF. CDR3 sequence (DNA): TGTGCCAGCAGTGAAGCGCTACGGACACTAGGAAACACCATATATTTT.

The chain is built from TRBV18 and TRBJ2-5; D gene uncertain. CDR1 is KGHSH and CDR2 is LQKENI in the germline V gene. Trimming left V 3 bases short and J 2 bases short, with 7 bases between. The CDR3 runs to 13 residues. DNA of the CDR3: TGTGCCAGCTCACCCCCCGGTCAAGAGACCCAGTACTTC. Amino acids: CASSPPGQETQYF.

This clone was counted once. The chain has TRBV11-2 and TRBJ2-1; D remains ambiguous. The CDR3 spans 12 residues. The germline CDR1 and CDR2 sequences are SGHAT and FQNNGV. Trimming took 4 bases from V and 3 from J, leaving 4 bases between them. The CDR3: CASSSVYNEQFF. The CDR3 DNA is TGTGCCAGCAGCTCTGTCTACAATGAGCAGTTCTTC. Full variable domain (outside the CDR3, taken from reference TRBV11-2 and TRBJ2-1): EAGVAQSPRYKIIEKRQSVAFWCNPISGHATLYWYQQILGQGPKLLIQFQNNGVVDDSQLPKDRFSAERLKGVDSTLKIQPAKLEDSAVYLCASSSVYNEQFFGPGTRLTVL.

The chain couples TRBV7-6 to TRBJ2-1; 10 bases map to TRBD1. The length of the CDR3 is 15 residues. With 2 bases clipped from V and 8 bases from J, the junction kept 6 bases outside the gene matches. The germline V gene encodes CDR1 SGHVS and CDR2 FNYEAQ. The DNA of the CDR3 is TGTGCCAGCAGCTTAAGGGACAGGGGCTTGGATGAGCAGTTCTTC. Its translation is CASSLRDRGLDEQFF.

This clone was seen just once. This chain uses TRBV5-8 with TRBJ2-7, with TRBD1 matching over 8 bases. The germline V gene has CDR1 SGHTS and CDR2 YDEGEE. J gave up 2 bases and V 2 bases, and 9 bases lay outside the gene matches. This CDR3 is 16 amino acids long. In DNA form, the CDR3 reads TGTGCCAGCAGCTTCCCAGCCTGGACAGGGACCTACGAGCAGTACTTC. Translation: CASSFPAWTGTYEQYF. Together with reference TRBV5-8 and TRBJ2-7, the CDR3 gives the full variable domain: EAGVTQSPTHLIKTRGQQATLRCSPISGHTSVYWYQQALGLGLQFLLWYDEGEERNRGNFPPRFSGRQFPNYSSELNVNALELEDSALYLCASSFPAWTGTYEQYFGPGTRLTVT.

The genes are TRBV30 and TRBJ2-4; TRBD2 matches 14 bases. This CDR3 region has 21 residues. V shed 2 bases, J shed 0 bases, and the junction held 15 bases outside the gene matches. CDR1 is GTSNPN, CDR2 SVGIG, per germline (reference sequence). CDR3 in amino acids: CAWSLTGGTSGRLLAKNIQYF. CDR3 DNA sequence: TGTGCCTGGAGTCTGACAGGTGGGACTAGCGGGAGATTGTTAGCCAAAAACATTCAGTACTTC.

This clone was seen once. The chain combines TRBV6-1 with TRBJ2-3, with 9 bases aligning to TRBD2. Losses at the gene ends were 2 bases for V and 1 base for J; bases not matched to a gene: 7. The CDR3 is made up of 17 amino acids. Germline lookup yields CDR1 MNHNS and CDR2 SASEGT. The chain's CDR3 is CASSEFLAGSGTDTQYF. CDR3 DNA: TGTGCCAGCAGTGAATTTCTAGCGGGATCTGGCACAGATACGCAGTATTTT.

The chain combines TRBV11-3 with TRBJ1-1; TRBD1 is a possible D gene (5 bases). Germline values: CDR1 SGHNT, CDR2 YENEEA. The CDR3 covers 13 residues. Deletions cut 5 bases from V and 5 bases from J, with 12 bases between. The CDR3 DNA reads as TGTGCCAGCAGCAAGCACCGGGGGACTGAAGCTTTCTTT. Protein: CASSKHRGTEAFF.

The genes are TRBV10-2 and TRBJ2-7; 9 bases are a match to TRBD2. V lost 6 bases to trimming and J lost 5 bases; unmatched junction nucleotides: 8. CDR1 is WSHSY and CDR2 is SAAADI in the germline V gene. This CDR3 is 14 amino acids long. The DNA for the CDR3 is TGCGCCAGCAGACCGCTAGCGGGGAAAGACGAGCAGTACTTC. Residues: CASRPLAGKDEQYF.